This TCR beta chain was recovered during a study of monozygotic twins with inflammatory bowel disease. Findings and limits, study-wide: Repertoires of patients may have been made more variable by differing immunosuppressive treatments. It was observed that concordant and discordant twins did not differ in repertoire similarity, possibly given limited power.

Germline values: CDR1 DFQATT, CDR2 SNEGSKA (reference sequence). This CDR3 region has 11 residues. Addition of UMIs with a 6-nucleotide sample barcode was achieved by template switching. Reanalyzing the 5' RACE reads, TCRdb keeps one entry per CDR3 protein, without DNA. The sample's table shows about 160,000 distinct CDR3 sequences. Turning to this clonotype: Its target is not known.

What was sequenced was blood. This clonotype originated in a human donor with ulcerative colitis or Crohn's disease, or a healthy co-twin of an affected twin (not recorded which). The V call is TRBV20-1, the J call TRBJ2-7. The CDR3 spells CSASVSYEQYF.